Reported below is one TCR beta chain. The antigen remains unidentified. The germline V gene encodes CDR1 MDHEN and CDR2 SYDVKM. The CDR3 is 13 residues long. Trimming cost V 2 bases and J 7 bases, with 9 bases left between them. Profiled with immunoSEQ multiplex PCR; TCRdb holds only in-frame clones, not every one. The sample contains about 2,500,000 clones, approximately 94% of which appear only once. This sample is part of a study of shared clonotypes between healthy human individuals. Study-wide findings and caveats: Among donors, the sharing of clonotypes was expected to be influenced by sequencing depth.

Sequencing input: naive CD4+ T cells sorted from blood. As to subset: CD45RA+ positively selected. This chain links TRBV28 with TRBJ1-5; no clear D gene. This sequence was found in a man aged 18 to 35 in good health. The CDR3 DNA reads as TGTGCCAGCAGTTTACCAGGAAGACAGCCCCAGCATTTT. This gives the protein CASSLPGRQPQHF.